These 6 T cell receptor beta chains were sequenced from one sample in a study of regulatory T cells in long-lasting Graves disease. Time point described: newly diagnosed GD, antithyroid drugs for less than 3 months. From RNA extracted from PBMCs, the TCR library was made. Libraries of TCR beta came from iRepertoire HTBI primers plus Arm-PCR of CDR3 regions. MiXCR, run by TCRdb on the multiplex PCR reads, gives a single entry per CDR3 protein. The table has about 530,000 distinct CDR3 sequences, 15% to 20% seen once. These data were also reused for a study on T cells in Graves' hyperthyroidism and ophthalmopathy.

The source was peripheral blood mononuclear cells (PBMCs), collected at new diagnosis, from a patient treated with antithyroid drugs. All receptors come from a woman aged 35-65 years with Graves disease.

The gene calls are TRBV10-3 and TRBJ1-2, with TRBD1 matching over 8 bases. J was trimmed by 4 bases and V by 3 bases; bases with no gene match: 7. The CDR3 has 15 amino acids. The V gene's germline CDR1 is ENHRY and CDR2 SYGVKD. In DNA, the CDR3 is TGTGCCATCAGTGAAATCCAGGGGGCGAGCTATGGCTACACCTTC. It codes for CAISEIQGASYGYTF.

The genes are TRBV10-3 and TRBJ2-7; TRBD2 matches at 11 bases. The J segment lost 9 bases and the V segment lost 10 bases, leaving 8 bases of the junction unmatched. In germline, CDR1 is ENHRY, CDR2 SYGVKD. The CDR3 is made up of 12 amino acids. The CDR3 nucleotides are TGTGCCAGCCTAGCGGGGGGCTATCCGCAGTACTTC. It is translated as CASLAGGYPQYF.

This clonotype was recorded a few times. For the CDR3, the DNA is TGTGCCACCTTCAAGTTGGGGACGCCGAACTATGGCTACACCTTC. This gives the protein CATFKLGTPNYGYTF. This sequence joins TRBV19 and TRBJ1-2; TRBD1 might be the D (5 bases). Germline assignment: CDR1 LNHDA and CDR2 SQIVND (reference sequence). The CDR3 contains 15 residues. The V end was cut by 10 bases, the J end by 2 bases, with 20 bases between.

J is TRBJ1-2 and V is TRBV7-8; no firm D call. This CDR3 is 15 amino acids long. Germline V gene sequence: CDR1 SGHVS, CDR2 FQNEAQ. V dropped 5 bases and J dropped 0 bases, with 13 bases sitting between them. In DNA form, the CDR3 reads TGTGCCAGCAGCCCGTCCACGGGTTCTAACTATGGCTACACCTTC. Its protein is CASSPSTGSNYGYTF.

V is TRBV4-1 and J is TRBJ2-2; 8 bases fit TRBD2. The V and J ends lost 5 bases and 3 bases, in that order; junction bases with no gene match: 8. CDR1 is MGHRA, CDR2 YSYEKL, per germline. This CDR3 is built from 16 residues. The CDR3 sequence: CASSASGLADTGELFF. The CDR3, as DNA: TGCGCCAGCAGCGCATCCGGACTAGCCGACACCGGGGAGCTGTTTTTT.

A few counts support this clonotype. The chain links TRBV20-1 to TRBJ1-2, with D hard to call. The germline V and J ends were trimmed by 5 bases and 1 base, with 8 bases remaining between them. The CDR3 length is 12 residues. Germline V gene data show CDR1 as DFQATT and CDR2 as SNEGSKA (reference sequence). CDR3 sequence reads: CSAPMINYGYTF. CDR3 DNA sequence: TGCAGTGCTCCAATGATTAACTATGGCTACACCTTC.